Listed below are T cell receptor beta chains from one sample, sequenced in a study of technical replicates of blood from a few donors. TCRdb's table, derived via immunoSEQ multiplex PCR, lists solely in-frame clones and lacks some. Among around 83,000 clones listed, 94% were seen once. The sequenced sample was T cells isolated from PBMCs. The receptors derive from a human donor in good health. The conserved cysteine and the conserved F or W are not part of the CDR3 here. A D gene is named only where the DNA matches it firmly.

>TRBJ1-6|.|TRBV27
ASTPTGLSYNSPLH
>TRBJ1-4|.|TRBV5-4
ASSHRGHLTNEKLF
>TRBJ1-2|.|TRBV5-1
ASSFFPGENYGYT
>TRBJ2-2|.|TRBV5-1
ASSPLTSHNTGELF
>TRBJ1-1|TRBD1|TRBV5-1
ASSGQQGTEAF
>TRBJ2-7|TRBD2|TRBV27
ASSLAGGPHEQY
>TRBJ1-1|.|TRBV5-1
ASSLRTGMNTEAF
>TRBJ2-1|TRBD2|TRBV27
ASSFLAGGINEQF
>TRBJ2-3|.|TRBV6-1
ASTLATTDTQY
>TRBJ2-5|TRBD2|TRBV9
ASSVDMGGQETQY
>TRBJ1-2|TRBD1|TRBV27
ASSTHRQGPLNYGYT
>TRBJ2-3|TRBD2|TRBV28
ASSPLSGRAYGGTDTQY
>TRBJ1-5|TRBD1|TRBV6-6
ASSSGGADQPQH
>TRBJ2-7|TRBD2|TRBV15
ATSRKTSGSTNEQY
>TRBJ1-4|.|TRBV9
ASSVSGGEGEKLF
>TRBJ1-3|.|TRBV28
ASRSRSSGNTIY
>TRBJ2-1|.|TRBV7-9
ASSPGLGNNEQF
>TRBJ1-5|.|TRBV28
ASSSSFRVNQPQH
>TRBJ1-2|.|TRBV6-1
ASIPDHLNYGYT
>TRBJ1-4|.|TRBV7-9
ASSPWLNEKLF
>TRBJ1-2|TRBD1|TRBV2
ASSMEQGAYGYT
>TRBJ1-2|TRBD1|TRBV11-2
ASRSGQPSANYGYT
>TRBJ2-3|TRBD2|TRBV5-4
ASVDSGRRGTQY
>TRBJ1-5|.|TRBV27
ASTNRTGLNQPQH
>TRBJ2-1|.|TRBV5-1
ASSLAQGEFNEQF
>TRBJ1-1|TRBD1|TRBV27
ASSPRQGRSEEAF
>TRBJ2-7|TRBD1|TRBV6-1
ASSEVSPGTASYEQY
>TRBJ2-5|.|TRBV28
ASHRRETQY
>TRBJ1-6|.|TRBV6-1
ASSEWVGASNSPLH
>TRBJ2-2|TRBD1|TRBV6-6
ASTKRTGEGGELF
>TRBJ2-5|.|TRBV10-2
ASRAGYQETQY
>TRBJ2-1|.|TRBV9
ASALPGFPYNEQF
>TRBJ2-5|TRBD2|TRBV27
ASSFGLAGETQY
>TRBJ1-1|.|TRBV7-3
ASSFDNRDTEAF
>TRBJ1-1|.|TRBV9
ASSVGANTEAF
>TRBJ1-1|.|TRBV28
ASSLYITSSF
>TRBJ1-5|TRBD1|TRBV30
AWNRGGKSNQPQH
>TRBJ1-5|.|TRBV9
ASSVTLIQGLGQPQH
>TRBJ2-7|.|TRBV2
ARGTPGQNTYEQY
>TRBJ2-2|TRBD2|TRBV2
ASSRLAGESGELF
>TRBJ2-3|TRBD2|TRBV9
ASSVSGGGAGDTQY
>TRBJ2-7|.|TRBV5-1
ASSNSYEQY
>TRBJ1-5|TRBD1|TRBV6-1
ASSEAGTGSQPQH
>TRBJ2-7|TRBD2|TRBV5-4
ASSLSGVSYEQY
>TRBJ2-5|.|TRBV29-1
SFCRTASRIEGETQY
>TRBJ2-7|.|TRBV5-1
ASSFHGASEQY
>TRBJ2-7|TRBD2|TRBV5-1
ASSLAGAVQY
>TRBJ2-1|TRBD2|TRBV9
ASSVAGGPHEQF
>TRBJ2-1|.|TRBV11-2
ASSLMGDEQF
>TRBJ1-5|.|TRBV29-1
GARVAGQPQH
>TRBJ1-1|.|TRBV7-2
ASSFNTGSLGGAF
>TRBJ1-1|.|TRBV7-2
ASSSVLEAGPREAF
>TRBJ2-2|.|TRBV29-1
SVVFSAGELF